These 18 T cell receptor beta chains were sequenced from one sample in a study of CXCR3-negative and CXCR3-positive naive CD8 T cells. What these receptors recognize is not known. Study-wide results and limits: Researchers report that CXCR3-positive naive cells carry more hydrophobic TRB CDR3s than CXCR3-negative naive cells.

The TRB libraries of cDNA were built by UMI-labeled 5' RACE. TCRdb reprocessed the 5' RACE reads; each CDR3 protein has one entry and no DNA is given. The sample totals roughly 100,000 distinct CDR3 sequences. Sequenced input: naive CXCR3+ CD8+ T cells from blood. Documented subset: CD45RO-CCR7+CD27+CD95- naive CD8+ T cells expressing CXCR3 (TNR3+). The receptors were sampled from a human donor in good health. Some clones in this sample may be carry-over from other donors' samples.

V usage is TRBV4-1 and J usage is TRBJ1-5; the TRBD1 assignment by TCRdb is unverifiable without DNA. The CDR3 runs to 16 residues. The germline V gene has CDR1 MGHRA and CDR2 YSYEKL. This CDR3 reads CASSQIPGLGNQPQHF.

The CDR3: CSARGEIGLAAGGRYEQYF. The rearrangement joins TRBV20-1 to TRBJ2-7; TCRdb's assignment of TRBD2 cannot be checked, as there is no DNA. Germline CDR1 is DFQATT and CDR2 is SNEGSKA (reference sequence). The length of the CDR3 is 19 residues.

The V call is TRBV4-1, the J call TRBJ2-7. The CDR3 length is 13 residues. From germline, CDR1 is MGHRA and CDR2 YSYEKL. The CDR3 sequence is CASSQSDEYEQYF.

The rearrangement links TRBV6-2 or TRBV6-3 to TRBJ2-1; as DNA is missing, the TRBD1 call by TCRdb cannot be tested. The germline gives CDR1 MNHEY, CDR2 SVGEGT. This CDR3 is 17 amino acids long. CDR3 loop: CASLLSETHYSYNEQFF.

The chain couples TRBV5-1 to TRBJ1-4; with no DNA, the TCRdb D assignment of TRBD1 cannot be verified. CDR1 SGHRS and CDR2 YFSETQ come from the germline V gene. CDR3 length: 16 amino acids. CDR3 residues: CASSPGTGATNEKLFF.

The chain recombines TRBV19 with TRBJ2-1; TCRdb indicates TRBD1, and absent DNA this call remains unverified. The CDR3 spans 12 residues. Germline loops: CDR1 LNHDA, CDR2 SQIVND (reference sequence). This CDR3 reads CASGTVLNEQFF.

The chain uses TRBV10-3 and TRBJ1-6. The CDR3 contains 13 residues. CDR1 ENHRY and CDR2 SYGVKD come from the germline V gene. CDR3 amino acids: CAIRNGVNSPLHF.

J is TRBJ1-1 and V is TRBV4-2. The CDR3 extends over 13 amino acids. CDR1 and CDR2 from the germline V gene are LGHNA and YNFKEQ. CDR3 amino acids: CASSQDRYTEAFF.

The chain employs TRBV20-1 and TRBJ1-2; as DNA is missing, the TRBD1 call by TCRdb cannot be tested. From germline, CDR1 is DFQATT and CDR2 SNEGSKA (reference sequence). This CDR3 comprises 14 residues. This CDR3 reads CSARDERDVSLYTF.

V usage is TRBV20-1 and J usage is TRBJ2-1. Germline V gene lookup returns CDR1 DFQATT and CDR2 SNEGSKA (reference sequence). The CDR3 runs to 11 residues. CDR3 in amino acids: CSALTYNEQFF.

This chain joins TRBV27 and TRBJ1-1; without DNA, the TCRdb call of TRBD1 cannot be checked. Germline-derived CDR1 and CDR2 are MNHEY and SMNVEV (reference sequence). The CDR3 has 13 amino acids. The CDR3 protein is CASGPKGDTEAFF.

The chain has TRBV6-5 and TRBJ1-1; TCRdb indicates TRBD1, and absent DNA this call remains unverified. The CDR3 has 16 residues. In germline, CDR1 is MNHEY, CDR2 SVGAGI. The CDR3 loop is CASSYSRTGENTEAFF.

The chain employs TRBV12-5 and TRBJ2-3. CDR1 and CDR2 (germline): LGHNT, FRNRAP. The length of the CDR3 is 12 residues. The CDR3 here is CASGLFGDTQYF.

The rearrangement joins TRBV25-1 to TRBJ1-1; the TCRdb D gene call, TRBD1, has no DNA to confirm it. CDR1 is MGHDK, CDR2 SYGVNS, per germline. The CDR3 is made up of 16 amino acids. CDR3 in amino acids: CASSGTTDRGNTEAFF.

This sequence joins TRBV6-2 or TRBV6-3 and TRBJ2-7; no DNA is available, so the TRBD1 call from TCRdb remains unchecked. The V gene's germline CDR1 is MNHEY and CDR2 SVGEGT. This CDR3 has 14 amino acids. CDR3 residues: CASSYSPGIYEQYF.

The CDR3 region is CASSQERVGIYGYTF. This rearrangement joins TRBV14 to TRBJ1-2. Germline lookup yields CDR1 SGHDN and CDR2 FVKESK. The CDR3 covers 15 residues. Using reference TRBV14 and TRBJ1-2 for the parts outside the CDR3, the full variable domain is EAGVTQFPSHSVIEKGQTVTLRCDPISGHDNLYWYRRVMGKEIKFLLHFVKESKQDESGMPNNRFLAERTGGTYSTLKVQPAELEDSGVYFCASSQERVGIYGYTFGSGTRLTVV.

The chain links TRBV3-1 to TRBJ1-2; TCRdb's D gene call, TRBD1, goes unchecked for lack of DNA. The CDR3 extends over 13 amino acids. Germline loops: CDR1 LGHDT, CDR2 YNNKEL (reference sequence). CDR3 amino acids: CASSQDGAYGYTF.

V gene TRBV11-2 combines with J gene TRBJ1-1. The CDR3 runs to 13 residues. CDR1 and CDR2 from the germline V gene are SGHAT and FQNNGV. The CDR3: CASSLRWNTEAFF.